This T cell receptor (beta chain) came from a study of T cell clonotyping in hematopoietic cell transplantation. Study summary: Recipient samples before transplant were obtained post-cytoreduction.

The CDR3 extends over 13 amino acids. Germline lookup yields CDR1 SEHNR and CDR2 FQNEAQ (reference sequence). Trimming took 4 bases from V and 3 from J, leaving 9 bases between them. Only in-frame clones appear in the TCRdb table, and some are missing; sequencing was by immunoSEQ multiplex PCR. The sample lists some 27,000 clones, less than 85% seen once, with around 1.8% in the top ten. Described time point: recipient sample about 28 days before transplant, after cytoreduction. Samples: about 28 days before transplant, then days 30, 100 and 180 after. The V call is TRBV7-9, the J call TRBJ1-1, with a weak D call TRBD1 (6 bases). This clonotype was obtained from a man aged 40-50 years with acute myeloid leukemia. Some clones in this sample may be carry-over from other donors' samples. The source material was peripheral blood mononuclear cells, sampled before stem cell transplant. The CDR3 DNA reads TGTGCCAGCAGCTGGGGGGCCGACACTGAAGCTTTCTTT. Translating it yields CASSWGADTEAFF.